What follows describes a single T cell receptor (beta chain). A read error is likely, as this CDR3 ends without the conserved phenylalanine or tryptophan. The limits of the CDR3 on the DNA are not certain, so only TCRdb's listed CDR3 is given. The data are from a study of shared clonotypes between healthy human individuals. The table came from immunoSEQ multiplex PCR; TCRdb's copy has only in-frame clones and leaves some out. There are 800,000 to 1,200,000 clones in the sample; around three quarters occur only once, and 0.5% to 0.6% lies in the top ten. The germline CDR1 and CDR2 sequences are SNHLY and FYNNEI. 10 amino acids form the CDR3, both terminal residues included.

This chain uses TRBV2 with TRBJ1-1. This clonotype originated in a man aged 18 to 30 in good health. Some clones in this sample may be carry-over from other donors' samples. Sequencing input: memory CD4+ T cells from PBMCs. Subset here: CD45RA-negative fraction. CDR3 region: CASSEVESFL.